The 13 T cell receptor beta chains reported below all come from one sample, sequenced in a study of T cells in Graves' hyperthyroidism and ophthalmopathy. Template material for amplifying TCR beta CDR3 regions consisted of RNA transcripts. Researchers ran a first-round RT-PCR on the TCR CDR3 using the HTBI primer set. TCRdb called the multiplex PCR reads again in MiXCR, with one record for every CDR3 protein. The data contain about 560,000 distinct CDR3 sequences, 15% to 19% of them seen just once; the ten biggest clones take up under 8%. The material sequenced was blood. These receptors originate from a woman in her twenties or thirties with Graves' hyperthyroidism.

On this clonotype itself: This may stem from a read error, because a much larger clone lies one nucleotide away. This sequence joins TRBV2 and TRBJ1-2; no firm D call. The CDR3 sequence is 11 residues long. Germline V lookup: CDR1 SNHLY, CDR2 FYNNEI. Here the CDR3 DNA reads TGTGCCGGCAGCGATCTATATGGCTACACCTTC. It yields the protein CAGSDLYGYTF.

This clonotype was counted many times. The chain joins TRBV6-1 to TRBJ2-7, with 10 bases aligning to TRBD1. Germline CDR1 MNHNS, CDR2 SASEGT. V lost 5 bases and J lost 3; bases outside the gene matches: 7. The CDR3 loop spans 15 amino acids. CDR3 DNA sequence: TGTGCCAGCAGTTTCACCGGGACAGGGGACTACGAGCAGTACTTC. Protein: CASSFTGTGDYEQYF.

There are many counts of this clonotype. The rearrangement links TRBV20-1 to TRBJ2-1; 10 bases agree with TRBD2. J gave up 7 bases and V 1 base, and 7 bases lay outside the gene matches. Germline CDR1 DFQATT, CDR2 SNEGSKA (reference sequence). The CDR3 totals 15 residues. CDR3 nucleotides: TGCAGTGCTAGAGTGGCTAGCGGGAGCAGGAATGAGCAGTTCTTC. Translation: CSARVASGSRNEQFF.

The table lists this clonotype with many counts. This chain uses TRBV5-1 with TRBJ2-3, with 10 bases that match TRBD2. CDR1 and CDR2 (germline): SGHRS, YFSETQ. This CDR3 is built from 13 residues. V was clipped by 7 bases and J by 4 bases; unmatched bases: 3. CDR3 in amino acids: CASSSGSADTQYF. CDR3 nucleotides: TGCGCCAGCTCTAGCGGGAGTGCAGATACGCAGTATTTT.

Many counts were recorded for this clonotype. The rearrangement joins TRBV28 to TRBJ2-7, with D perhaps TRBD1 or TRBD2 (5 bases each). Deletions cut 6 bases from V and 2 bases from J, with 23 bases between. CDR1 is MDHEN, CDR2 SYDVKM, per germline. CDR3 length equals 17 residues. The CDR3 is CASSQGSGAQHPYEQYF. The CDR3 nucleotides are TGTGCCAGCAGCCAAGGATCCGGGGCCCAACATCCCTACGAGCAGTACTTC.

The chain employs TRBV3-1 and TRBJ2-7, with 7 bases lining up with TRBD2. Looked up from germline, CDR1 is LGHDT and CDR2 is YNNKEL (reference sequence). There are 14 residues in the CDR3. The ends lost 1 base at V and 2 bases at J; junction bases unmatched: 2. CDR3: CASSQGAGAYEQYF. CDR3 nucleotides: TGTGCCAGCAGCCAAGGGGCGGGAGCCTACGAGCAGTACTTC.

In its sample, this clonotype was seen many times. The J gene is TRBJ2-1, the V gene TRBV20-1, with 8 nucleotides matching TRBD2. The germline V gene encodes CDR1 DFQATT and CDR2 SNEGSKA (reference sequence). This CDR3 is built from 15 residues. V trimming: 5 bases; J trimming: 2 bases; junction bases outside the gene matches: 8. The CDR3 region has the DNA TGCAGTGCTGATACTGCTAGCGGGCCCTACAATGAGCAGTTCTTC. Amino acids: CSADTASGPYNEQFF.

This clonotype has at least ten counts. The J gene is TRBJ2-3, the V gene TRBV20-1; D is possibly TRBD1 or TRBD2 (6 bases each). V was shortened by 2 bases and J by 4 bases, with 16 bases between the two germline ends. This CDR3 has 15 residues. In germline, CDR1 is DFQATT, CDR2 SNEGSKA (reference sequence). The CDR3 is CSARPLGGGPDTQYF. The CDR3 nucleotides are TGCAGTGCTAGACCCCTAGGAGGGGGGCCAGATACGCAGTATTTT.

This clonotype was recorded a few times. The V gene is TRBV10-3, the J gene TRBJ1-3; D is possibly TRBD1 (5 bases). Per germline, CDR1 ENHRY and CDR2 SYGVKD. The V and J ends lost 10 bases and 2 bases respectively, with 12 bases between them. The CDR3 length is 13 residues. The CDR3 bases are TGTGCCACATTGAGGGGACCTGGAAACACCATATATTTT. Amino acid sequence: CATLRGPGNTIYF.

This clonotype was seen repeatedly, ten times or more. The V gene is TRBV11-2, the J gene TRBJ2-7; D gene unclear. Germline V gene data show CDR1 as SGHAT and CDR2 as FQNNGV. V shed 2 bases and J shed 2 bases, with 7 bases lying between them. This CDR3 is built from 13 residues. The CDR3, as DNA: TGTGCCAGCAGCTTATCCTCCACCTACGAGCAGTACTTC. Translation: CASSLSSTYEQYF.

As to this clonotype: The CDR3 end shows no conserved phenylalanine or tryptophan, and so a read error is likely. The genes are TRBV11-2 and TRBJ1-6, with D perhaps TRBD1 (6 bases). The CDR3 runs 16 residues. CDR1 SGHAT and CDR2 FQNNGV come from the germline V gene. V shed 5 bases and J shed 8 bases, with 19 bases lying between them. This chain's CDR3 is CASSNYGGLSDSPLHL. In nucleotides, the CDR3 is TGTGCCAGCAGCAACTACGGGGGCCTCTCAGATTCACCCCTCCACCTT.

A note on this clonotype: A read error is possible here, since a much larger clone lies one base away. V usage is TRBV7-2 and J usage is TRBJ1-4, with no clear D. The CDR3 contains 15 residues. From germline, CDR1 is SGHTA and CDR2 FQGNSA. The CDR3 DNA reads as TGTGCCAGCAGCTCCCAAAGTCGGGGTGGTGAAAAACTGTCTTTT. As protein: CASSSQSRGGEKLSF.

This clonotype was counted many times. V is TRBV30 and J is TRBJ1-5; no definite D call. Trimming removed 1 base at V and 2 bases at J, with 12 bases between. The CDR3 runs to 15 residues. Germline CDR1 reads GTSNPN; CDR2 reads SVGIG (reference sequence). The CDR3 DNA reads TGTGCCTGGAGTGGTCATTTCGCGGGCAATCAGCCCCAGCATTTT. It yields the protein CAWSGHFAGNQPQHF.